The sequence of this TCR beta chain was determined in a study of CD8+ T cells in alopecia areata. RNA was isolated and reverse transcribed to cDNA, the sequencing template. This table comes from immunoSEQ multiplex PCR, and its TCRdb copy is limited to in-frame clones, with some not included. The profile shows more than 150,000 clones, roughly 61% of them singletons. From germline, CDR1 is PRHDT and CDR2 FYEKMQ (reference sequence). The CDR3 sequence is 14 residues long. The germline V and J ends were trimmed by 0 bases and 3 bases, with 8 bases remaining between them. Noted treatment: oral pan-JAK inhibitor, 5-10 mg twice daily.

Sequenced material: CD8+ T cells sorted from blood, taken at week 24, from a patient treated with tofacitinib. The chain couples TRBV13 to TRBJ2-5, with a possible D match to TRBD2 (6 bases). The receptor was derived from a human donor with alopecia areata. CDR3 in amino acids: CASSLGRGEETQYF. The DNA of the CDR3 is TGTGCCAGCAGCTTAGGCCGCGGGGAAGAGACCCAGTACTTC. The entire variable domain, with the rest obtained from reference TRBV13 and TRBJ2-5, is as follows: AAGVIQSPRHLIKEKRETATLKCYPIPRHDTVYWYQQGPGQDPQFLISFYEKMQSDKGSIPDRFSAQQFSDYHSELNMSSLELGDSALYFCASSLGRGEETQYFGPGTRLLVL.